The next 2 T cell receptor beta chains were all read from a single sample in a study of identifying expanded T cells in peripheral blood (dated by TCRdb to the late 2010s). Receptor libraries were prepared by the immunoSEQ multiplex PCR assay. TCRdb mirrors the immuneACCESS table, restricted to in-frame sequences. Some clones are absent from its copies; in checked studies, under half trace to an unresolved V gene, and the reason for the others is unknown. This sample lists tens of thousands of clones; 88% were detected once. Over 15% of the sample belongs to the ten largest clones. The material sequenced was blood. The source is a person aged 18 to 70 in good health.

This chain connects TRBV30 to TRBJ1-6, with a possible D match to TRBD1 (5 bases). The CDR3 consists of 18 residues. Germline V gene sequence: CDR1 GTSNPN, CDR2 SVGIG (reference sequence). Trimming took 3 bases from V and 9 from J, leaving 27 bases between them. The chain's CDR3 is CAWRRGLAAGGGFSPLHF. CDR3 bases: TGTGCCTGGAGGAGAGGTTTGGCCGCCGGGGGAGGATTTTCACCCCTCCACTTT.

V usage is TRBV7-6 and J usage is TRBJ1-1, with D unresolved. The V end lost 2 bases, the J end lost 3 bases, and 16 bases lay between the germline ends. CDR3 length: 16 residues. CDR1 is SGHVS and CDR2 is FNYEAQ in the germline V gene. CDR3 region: CASSLRPSGVDTEAFF. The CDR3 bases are TGTGCCAGCAGCTTACGCCCCTCTGGTGTGGACACTGAAGCTTTCTTT.